The rows below give T cell receptor beta chains drawn from one sample of a study of patients and donors after allogeneic stem cell transplantation. TCRdb processed the RT-PCR reads anew with MiXCR; each CDR3 protein has one entry. In the table there are more than 150,000 distinct CDR3 sequences, about 24% of which are singletons. Sequencing input: blood, either unsorted or a sorted T cell fraction (not recorded which). Receptor source: a human donor who was either an allogeneic HSCT recipient or a stem cell or donor lymphocyte infusion donor (not recorded which). It is not recorded whose cells these are; they may come from a transplant donor. The CDR3 runs from the conserved cysteine through the conserved F or W. The D gene is left open where the match is weak. Clone size is not always given. Where it is, it says once, few, many or a class for expanded clones.

v_call: TRBV9; clone_size: .; j_call: TRBJ2-2; cdr3_length: 14; d_call: .; cdr3_aa: CASSAAPTFGELFF; cdr3_nt: TGTGCCAGCAGCGCTGCACCGACTTTCGGGGAGCTGTTTTTT
v_call: TRBV5-6; clone_size: .; j_call: TRBJ2-3; cdr3_length: 15; d_call: .; cdr3_aa: CASSTEGGRTDTQYF; cdr3_nt: TGTGCCAGCAGCACGGAGGGGGGCCGCACAGATACGCAGTATTTT
v_call: TRBV4-2; clone_size: few; j_call: TRBJ1-1; cdr3_length: 16; d_call: .; cdr3_aa: CASSQGVYDLNTEAFF; cdr3_nt: TGTGCCAGCAGCCAAGGGGTATACGACCTGAACACTGAAGCTTTCTTT
v_call: TRBV7-2; clone_size: .; j_call: TRBJ1-6; cdr3_length: 12; d_call: .; cdr3_aa: CASSLRNSPLHF; cdr3_nt: TGTGCCAGCAGCTTGAGGAATTCACCCCTCCACTTT
v_call: TRBV3-1; clone_size: many; j_call: TRBJ1-4; cdr3_length: 13; d_call: TRBD1; cdr3_aa: CASSQGDREKLFF; cdr3_nt: TGTGCCAGCAGCCAAGGGGACAGAGAAAAACTGTTTTTT
v_call: TRBV4-1; clone_size: .; j_call: TRBJ1-2; cdr3_length: 17; d_call: .; cdr3_aa: CASSQVSREGADYGYTF; cdr3_nt: TGCGCCAGCAGCCAAGTTTCCAGGGAAGGGGCGGACTATGGCTACACCTTC
v_call: TRBV19; clone_size: .; j_call: TRBJ2-2; cdr3_length: 16; d_call: TRBD1; cdr3_aa: CASSTRDRAGTGELFF; cdr3_nt: TGTGCCAGTAGTACCCGGGACAGGGCAGGTACCGGGGAGCTGTTTTTT
v_call: TRBV19; clone_size: once; j_call: TRBJ2-1; cdr3_length: 15; d_call: .; cdr3_aa: CASSIAEDSYNEQFF; cdr3_nt: TGTGCCAGTAGTATAGCTGAAGACTCCTACAATGAGCAGTTCTTC
v_call: TRBV10-3; clone_size: many; j_call: TRBJ1-6; cdr3_length: 12; d_call: .; cdr3_aa: CAISRTDSPLHF; cdr3_nt: TGTGCCATCAGTAGGACAGATTCACCCCTCCACTTT
v_call: TRBV20-1; clone_size: few; j_call: TRBJ1-1; cdr3_length: 13; d_call: .; cdr3_aa: CSALRTENTEAFF; cdr3_nt: TGCAGTGCTCTCCGGACAGAGAACACTGAAGCTTTCTTT
v_call: TRBV12-3/TRBV12-4; clone_size: .; j_call: TRBJ1-2; cdr3_length: 15; d_call: .; cdr3_aa: CASSQYPGSNYGYTF; cdr3_nt: TGTGCCAGCAGCCAATACCCCGGGTCCAACTATGGCTACACCTTC
v_call: TRBV14; clone_size: few; j_call: TRBJ1-6; cdr3_length: 12; d_call: .; cdr3_aa: CASRSDNSPLHF; cdr3_nt: TGTGCCAGCAGGTCGGATAATTCACCCCTCCACTTT
v_call: TRBV6-5; clone_size: .; j_call: TRBJ2-5; cdr3_length: 15; d_call: TRBD2; cdr3_aa: CASSSEGLAQETQYF; cdr3_nt: TGTGCCAGCAGCTCCGAGGGACTAGCCCAAGAGACCCAGTACTTC
v_call: TRBV4-2; clone_size: .; j_call: TRBJ2-7; cdr3_length: 15; d_call: TRBD1; cdr3_aa: CASSQEGQGLPYQYF; cdr3_nt: TGTGCCAGCAGCCAAGAGGGACAGGGCTTACCGTATCAGTACTTC
v_call: TRBV5-1; clone_size: .; j_call: TRBJ1-2; cdr3_length: 13; d_call: .; cdr3_aa: CASSFLDVSGYTF; cdr3_nt: TGCGCCAGCAGCTTCCTGGACGTAAGCGGCTACACCTTC
v_call: TRBV20-1; clone_size: once; j_call: TRBJ2-3; cdr3_length: 14; d_call: .; cdr3_aa: CSANRDLSTDTQYF; cdr3_nt: TGCAGTGCTAATAGGGACCTAAGCACAGATACGCAGTATTTT
v_call: TRBV29-1; clone_size: few; j_call: TRBJ2-7; cdr3_length: 16; d_call: TRBD1; cdr3_aa: CSVEEVTGTVTYEQYF; cdr3_nt: TGCAGCGTTGAAGAGGTTACCGGGACAGTTACCTACGAGCAGTACTTC
v_call: TRBV5-1; clone_size: few; j_call: TRBJ1-4; cdr3_length: 16; d_call: TRBD1; cdr3_aa: CASSPRGGPSNEKLFF; cdr3_nt: TGCGCCAGCAGCCCCCGAGGGGGCCCTTCTAATGAAAAACTGTTTTTT
v_call: TRBV14; clone_size: .; j_call: TRBJ1-1; cdr3_length: 17; d_call: .; cdr3_aa: CASSQEEIQNRNNQAFF; cdr3_nt: TGTGCCAGCAGCCAAGAGGAGATCCAAAACAGGAATAATCAAGCTTTCTTT
v_call: TRBV27; clone_size: few; j_call: TRBJ2-5; cdr3_length: 13; d_call: .; cdr3_aa: CASSLQGQETQYF; cdr3_nt: TGTGCCAGCAGTTTACAGGGGCAAGAGACCCAGTACTTC
v_call: TRBV12-3/TRBV12-4; clone_size: .; j_call: TRBJ1-4; cdr3_length: 17; d_call: TRBD1; cdr3_aa: CASSPVPGQGKQEKLFF; cdr3_nt: TGTGCCAGCAGTCCAGTCCCGGGACAGGGTAAACAAGAAAAACTGTTTTTT
v_call: TRBV20-1; clone_size: few; j_call: TRBJ2-3; cdr3_length: 15; d_call: .; cdr3_aa: CSARSGLVPTDTQYF; cdr3_nt: TGCAGTGCTAGATCGGGACTTGTACCCACAGATACGCAGTATTTT
v_call: TRBV10-3; clone_size: few; j_call: TRBJ2-1; cdr3_length: 15; d_call: TRBD1; cdr3_aa: CAMAKTGGFYNEQFF; cdr3_nt: TGTGCCATGGCGAAGACAGGGGGCTTCTACAATGAGCAGTTCTTC
v_call: TRBV2; clone_size: .; j_call: TRBJ1-3; cdr3_length: 15; d_call: .; cdr3_aa: CASRRTSFSGNTIYF; cdr3_nt: TGTGCCAGCAGACGGACATCGTTCTCTGGAAACACCATATATTTT
v_call: TRBV7-2; clone_size: few; j_call: TRBJ1-5; cdr3_length: 16; d_call: .; cdr3_aa: CASSLGTGWSNQPQHF; cdr3_nt: TGTGCCAGCAGCTTAGGAACAGGGTGGAGCAATCAGCCCCAGCATTTT
v_call: TRBV4-2; clone_size: few; j_call: TRBJ1-2; cdr3_length: 16; d_call: TRBD1; cdr3_aa: CASSQHGTGSGYGYTF; cdr3_nt: TGTGCCAGCAGCCAACACGGGACAGGCTCGGGGTATGGCTACACCTTC